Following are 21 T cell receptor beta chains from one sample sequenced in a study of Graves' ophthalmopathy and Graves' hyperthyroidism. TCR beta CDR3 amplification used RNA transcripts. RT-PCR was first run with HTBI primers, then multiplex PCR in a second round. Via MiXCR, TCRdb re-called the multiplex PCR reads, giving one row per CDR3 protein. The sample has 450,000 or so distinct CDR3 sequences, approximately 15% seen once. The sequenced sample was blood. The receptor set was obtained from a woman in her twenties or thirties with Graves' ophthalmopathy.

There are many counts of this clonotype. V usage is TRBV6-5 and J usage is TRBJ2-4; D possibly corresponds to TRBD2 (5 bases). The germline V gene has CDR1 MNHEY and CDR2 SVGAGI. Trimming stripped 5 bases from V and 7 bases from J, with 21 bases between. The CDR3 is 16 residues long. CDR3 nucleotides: TGTGCCAGCAGTCCACTTCTGACTAATATGGGGAACATTCAGTACTTC. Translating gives CASSPLLTNMGNIQYF.

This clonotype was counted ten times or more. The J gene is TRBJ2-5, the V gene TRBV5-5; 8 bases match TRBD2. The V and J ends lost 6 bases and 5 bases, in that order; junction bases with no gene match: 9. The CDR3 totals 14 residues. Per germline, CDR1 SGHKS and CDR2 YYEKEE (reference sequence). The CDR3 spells CASNLGSGGETQYF. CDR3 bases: TGTGCCAGCAATTTGGGCTCGGGGGGGGAGACCCAGTACTTC.

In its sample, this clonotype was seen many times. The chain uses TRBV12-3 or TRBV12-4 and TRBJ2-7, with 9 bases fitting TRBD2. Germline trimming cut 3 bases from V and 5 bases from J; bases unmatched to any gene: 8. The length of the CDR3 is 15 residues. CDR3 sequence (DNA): TGTGCCAGCAGTTTTCTGGGACTAGCTACGGACGAGCAGTACTTC. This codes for CASSFLGLATDEQYF.

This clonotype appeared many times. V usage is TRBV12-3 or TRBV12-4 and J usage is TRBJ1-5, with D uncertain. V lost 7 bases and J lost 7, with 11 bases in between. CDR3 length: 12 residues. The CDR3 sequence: CASTSGIQPQHF. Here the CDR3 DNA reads TGTGCCAGCACTTCCGGGATACAGCCCCAGCATTTT.

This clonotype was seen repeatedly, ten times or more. The CDR3 DNA is TGTGCCAGCAGCCAGCGAAACACCATATATTTT. Translated: CASSQRNTIYF. V gene TRBV11-2 combines with J gene TRBJ1-3; D not certain. This CDR3 spans 11 amino acids. Trimming left V 5 bases short and J 5 bases short, with 4 bases between. The germline gives CDR1 SGHAT, CDR2 FQNNGV.

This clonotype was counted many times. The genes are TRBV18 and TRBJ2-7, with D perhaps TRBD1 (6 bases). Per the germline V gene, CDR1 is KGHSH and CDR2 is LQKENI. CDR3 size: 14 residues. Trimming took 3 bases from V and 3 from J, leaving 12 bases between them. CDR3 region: CASSPTGIFYEQYF. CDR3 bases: TGTGCCAGCTCACCCACAGGGATTTTCTACGAGCAGTACTTC.

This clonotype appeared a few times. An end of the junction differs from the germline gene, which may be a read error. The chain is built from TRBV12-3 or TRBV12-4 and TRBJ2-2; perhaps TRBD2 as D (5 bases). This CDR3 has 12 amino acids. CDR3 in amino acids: CASSYDTGELCF. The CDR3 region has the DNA TGTGCCAGCAGTTACGACACCGGGGAGCTGTGTTTT.

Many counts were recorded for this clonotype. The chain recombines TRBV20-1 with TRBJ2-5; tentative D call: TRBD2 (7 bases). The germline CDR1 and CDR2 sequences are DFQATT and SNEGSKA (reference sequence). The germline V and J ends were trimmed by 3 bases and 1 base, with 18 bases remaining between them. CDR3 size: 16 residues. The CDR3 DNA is TGCAGTGCTAGGGGGGGGGCTAGCGGCACCCAAGAGACCCAGTACTTC. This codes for CSARGGASGTQETQYF.

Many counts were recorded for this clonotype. CDR3: CAISAGQANEKLFF. DNA of the CDR3: TGTGCCATCAGTGCGGGACAGGCTAATGAAAAACTGTTTTTT. The chain combines TRBV10-3 with TRBJ1-4; 8 nucleotides match TRBD1. Per germline, CDR1 ENHRY and CDR2 SYGVKD. CDR3 length: 14 amino acids. V lost 4 bases, J lost 3 bases, and 1 base stayed unmatched.

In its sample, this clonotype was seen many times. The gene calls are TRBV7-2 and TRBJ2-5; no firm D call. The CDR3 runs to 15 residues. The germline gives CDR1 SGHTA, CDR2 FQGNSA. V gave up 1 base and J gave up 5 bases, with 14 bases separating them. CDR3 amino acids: CASSLVEEMLETQYF. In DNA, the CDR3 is TGTGCCAGCAGCTTAGTTGAGGAGATGTTGGAGACCCAGTACTTC.

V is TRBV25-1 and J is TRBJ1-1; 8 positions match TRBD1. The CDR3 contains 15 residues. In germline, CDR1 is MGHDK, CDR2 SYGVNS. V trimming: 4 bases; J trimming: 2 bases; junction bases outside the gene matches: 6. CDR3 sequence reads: CASSVVDRENTEAFF. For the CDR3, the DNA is TGTGCCAGCAGTGTCGTGGACAGGGAAAACACTGAAGCTTTCTTT.

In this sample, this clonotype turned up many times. This chain's CDR3 is CASSPGFNQPQHF. The CDR3 DNA reads as TGTGCCAGCAGCCCCGGCTTCAATCAGCCCCAGCATTTT. The rearrangement uses TRBV18 and TRBJ1-5; D gene uncertain. The CDR3 extends over 13 amino acids. V was shortened by 8 bases and J by 3 bases, with 11 bases between the two germline ends. From germline, CDR1 is KGHSH and CDR2 LQKENI.

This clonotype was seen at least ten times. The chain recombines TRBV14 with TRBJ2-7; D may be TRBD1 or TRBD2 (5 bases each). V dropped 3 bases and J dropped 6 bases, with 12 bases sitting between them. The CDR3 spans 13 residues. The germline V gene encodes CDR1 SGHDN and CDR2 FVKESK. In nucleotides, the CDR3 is TGTGCCAGCAGCCAGGGCTGGGGGACCGAGCAGTACTTC. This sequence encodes CASSQGWGTEQYF.

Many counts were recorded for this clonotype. The CDR3, as DNA: TGTGCCATCCAAGCGACTAGCGGGAGTACCGGGGAGCTGTTTTTT. As protein: CAIQATSGSTGELFF. The rearrangement uses TRBV10-3 and TRBJ2-2; 12 bases fit TRBD2. The CDR3 has 15 amino acids. Germline CDR1 reads ENHRY; CDR2 reads SYGVKD. V gave up 8 bases and J gave up 5 bases; unmatched junction bases: 6.

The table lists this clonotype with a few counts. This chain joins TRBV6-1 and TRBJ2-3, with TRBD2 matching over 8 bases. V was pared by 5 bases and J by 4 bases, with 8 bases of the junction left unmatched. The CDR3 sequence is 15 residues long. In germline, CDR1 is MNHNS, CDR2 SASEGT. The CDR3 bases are TGTGCCAGCAGTAGCCCGGGACTAGGTGCAGATACGCAGTATTTT. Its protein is CASSSPGLGADTQYF.

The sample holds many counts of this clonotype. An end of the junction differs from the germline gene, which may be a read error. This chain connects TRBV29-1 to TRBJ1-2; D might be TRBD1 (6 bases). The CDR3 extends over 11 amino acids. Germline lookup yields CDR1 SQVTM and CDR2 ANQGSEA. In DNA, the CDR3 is TGCAGCGTTGAAGTGGGGGACATGACCCCTTTC. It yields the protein CSVEVGDMTPF.

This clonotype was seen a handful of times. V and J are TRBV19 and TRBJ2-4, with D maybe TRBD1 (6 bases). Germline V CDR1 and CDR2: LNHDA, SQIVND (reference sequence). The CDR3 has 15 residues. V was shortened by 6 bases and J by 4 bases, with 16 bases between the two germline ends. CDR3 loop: CASRSIGQGKNIQYF. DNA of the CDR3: TGTGCCAGTAGATCGATTGGGCAGGGGAAAAACATTCAGTACTTC.

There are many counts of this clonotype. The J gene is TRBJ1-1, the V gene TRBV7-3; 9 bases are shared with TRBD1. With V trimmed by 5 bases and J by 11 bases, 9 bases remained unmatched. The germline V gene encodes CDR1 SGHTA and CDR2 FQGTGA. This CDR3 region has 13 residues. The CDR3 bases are TGTGCCAGCAGCCCACTGGGACAGGGAACGGCTTTCTTT. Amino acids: CASSPLGQGTAFF.

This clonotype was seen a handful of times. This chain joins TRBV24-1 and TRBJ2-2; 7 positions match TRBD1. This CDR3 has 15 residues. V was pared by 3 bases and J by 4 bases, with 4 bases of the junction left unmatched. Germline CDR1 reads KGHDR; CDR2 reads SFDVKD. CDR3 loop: CATSDPGQSTGELFF. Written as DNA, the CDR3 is TGTGCCACCAGTGATCCGGGACAGAGCACCGGGGAGCTGTTTTTT.

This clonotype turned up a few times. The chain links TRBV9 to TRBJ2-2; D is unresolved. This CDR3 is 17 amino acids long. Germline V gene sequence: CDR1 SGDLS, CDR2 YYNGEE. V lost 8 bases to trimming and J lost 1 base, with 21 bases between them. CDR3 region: CASSSALLPLNTGELFF. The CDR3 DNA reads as TGTGCCAGTTCCAGCGCCCTGTTACCCCTGAACACCGGGGAGCTGTTTTTT.

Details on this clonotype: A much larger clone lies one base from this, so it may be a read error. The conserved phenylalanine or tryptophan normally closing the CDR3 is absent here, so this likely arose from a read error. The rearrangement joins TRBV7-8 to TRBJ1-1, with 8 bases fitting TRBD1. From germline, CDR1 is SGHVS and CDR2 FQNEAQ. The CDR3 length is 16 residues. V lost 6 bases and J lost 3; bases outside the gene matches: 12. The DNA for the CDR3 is TGTGCCAGCAGTTCAGGGGGCCATATGGGTGACACTGAAGCTTTCTCT. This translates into CASSSGGHMGDTEAFS.